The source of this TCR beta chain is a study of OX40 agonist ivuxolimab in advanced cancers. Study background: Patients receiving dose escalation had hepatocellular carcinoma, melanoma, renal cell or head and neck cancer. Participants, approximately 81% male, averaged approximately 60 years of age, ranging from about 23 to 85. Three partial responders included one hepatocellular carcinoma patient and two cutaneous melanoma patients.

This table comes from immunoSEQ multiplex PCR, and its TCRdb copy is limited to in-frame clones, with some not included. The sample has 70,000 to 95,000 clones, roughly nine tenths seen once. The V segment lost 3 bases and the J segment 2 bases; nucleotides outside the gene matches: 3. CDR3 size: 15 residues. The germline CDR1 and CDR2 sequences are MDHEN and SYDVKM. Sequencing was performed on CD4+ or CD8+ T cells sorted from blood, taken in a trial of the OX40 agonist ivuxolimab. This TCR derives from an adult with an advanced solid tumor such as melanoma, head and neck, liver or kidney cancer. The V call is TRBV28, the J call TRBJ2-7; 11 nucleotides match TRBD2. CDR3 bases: TGTGCCAGCAGTTTCGGGACTAGCGGCCCCTACGAGCAGTACTTC. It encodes CASSFGTSGPYEQYF.